What follows are 8 T cell receptor beta chains derived from one specimen sequenced in a study of shared T cell receptors in the human thymus. Sequencing used immunoSEQ multiplex PCR; TCRdb keeps in-frame clones, though not all of them. The sample lists about 660,000 clones, around 87% occurring once. A further study also used this sample, focusing on human thymus T cells.

Sequenced material: thymocytes. All receptors come from a boy under three years old with a congenital heart defect.

This clone was seen more than once but under ten times. The chain couples TRBV30 to TRBJ2-7, with a weak D call TRBD2 (6 bases). V shed 1 base and J shed 0 bases, with 10 bases lying between them. The germline V gene has CDR1 GTSNPN and CDR2 SVGIG (reference sequence). The CDR3 is 14 residues long. CDR3: CAWSEEGSSYEQYF. In DNA, the CDR3 is TGTGCCTGGAGTGAGGAGGGGAGCTCCTACGAGCAGTACTTC.

V usage is TRBV19 and J usage is TRBJ2-3; 9 nucleotides align to TRBD2. This CDR3 spans 15 amino acids. From germline, CDR1 is LNHDA and CDR2 SQIVND (reference sequence). Losses at the gene ends were 5 bases for V and 3 bases for J; bases not matched to a gene: 6. This CDR3 is CASSVTSGRTDTQYF. The CDR3, as DNA: TGTGCCAGTAGTGTAACTAGCGGGCGGACAGATACGCAGTATTTT.

This rearrangement joins TRBV2 to TRBJ2-7; 10 nucleotides match TRBD2. V was pared by 3 bases and J by 4 bases, with 18 bases of the junction left unmatched. This CDR3 comprises 19 residues. Germline-derived CDR1 and CDR2 are SNHLY and FYNNEI. In DNA, the CDR3 is TGTGCCAGCAGTGATACCCCGCATTCTAGCGGGAGCAAGGATTACGAGCAGTACTTC. Translating gives CASSDTPHSSGSKDYEQYF.

J is TRBJ1-2 and V is TRBV11-3; possible D gene TRBD1, 6 bases. CDR1 is SGHNT, CDR2 YENEEA, per germline. Trimming shortened V by 3 bases and J by 8 bases, and 13 bases separated the two germline ends. The CDR3 has 13 residues. The chain's CDR3 is CASSFRQGPGYTF. Here the CDR3 DNA reads TGTGCCAGCAGCTTTCGGCAGGGGCCCGGCTACACCTTC.

V gene TRBV11-1 combines with J gene TRBJ2-5; D uncertain. The V gene lost 2 bases and the J gene lost 0 bases, with 7 bases spanning the gap. The germline CDR1 and CDR2 sequences are SGHAT and FQDESV (reference sequence). This CDR3 is 14 amino acids long. CDR3 in amino acids: CASSLTVYQETQYF. The DNA of the CDR3 is TGTGCCAGCAGCTTAACTGTCTACCAAGAGACCCAGTACTTC.

This clone was detected only once. The CDR3, as DNA: TGTGCCAGCAGTGTCCACGCCAACTACTCCAGCGGGAGGCCATCCTACGAGCAGTACTTC. It encodes CASSVHANYSSGRPSYEQYF. V and J are TRBV2 and TRBJ2-7; 9 bases align to TRBD2. After removal of 4 bases from V and 1 base from J, the junction contained 20 bases not matched to a gene. CDR1 SNHLY and CDR2 FYNNEI come from the germline V gene. The CDR3 spans 20 residues.

This sequence joins TRBV2 and TRBJ2-3; 7 bases are a match to TRBD1. Germline V gives CDR1 SNHLY, CDR2 FYNNEI. This CDR3 comprises 14 residues. V shed 6 bases, J shed 2 bases, and the junction held 5 bases outside the gene matches. CDR3 sequence: CASSIQGHTDTQYF. Written as DNA, the CDR3 is TGTGCCAGCAGCATACAGGGGCACACAGATACGCAGTATTTT.

The chain combines TRBV10-3 with TRBJ2-7; TRBD1 matches at 10 bases. V lost 11 bases to trimming and J lost 0 bases; unmatched junction nucleotides: 7. Germline lookup yields CDR1 ENHRY and CDR2 SYGVKD. The CDR3 covers 14 residues. This chain's CDR3 is CAAGQGSFSYEQYF. CDR3 nucleotide sequence: TGTGCCGCGGGACAGGGGTCGTTCTCCTACGAGCAGTACTTC.